Listed below are T cell receptor beta chains from one sample, sequenced in a study of cytomegalovirus exposure and HLA in healthy donors. Here immunoSEQ multiplex PCR was the method, and the copy in TCRdb shows in-frame clones only, minus some. This table has around 160,000 clones, over 60% appearing once. The sample taken for sequencing was PBMCs. Receptors were obtained from a woman aged 18-30 years in good health and CMV-seronegative. CDR3s include the opening cysteine and the closing phenylalanine or tryptophan. Each record gives: V gene, CDR3 length, clone size, D gene, J gene, CDR3 DNA, CDR3 protein. The D gene is left open where the match is weak. A row's size may be missing; if present it is once, few, many or a size class.

TRBV5-4	15	once	TRBD1	TRBJ2-2	TGTGCCAGCAGCTTGGCGGCAGGGGGCACCGGGGAGCTGTTTTTT	CASSLAAGGTGELFF
TRBV9	16	.	.	TRBJ2-5	TGTGCCAGCAGCGTAGCTGGCCAGAACCTCCGAGAGACCCAGTACTTC	CASSVAGQNLRETQYF
TRBV28	14	.	TRBD2	TRBJ2-2	TGTGCCAGCGGGATACTAGCGACCACCGGGGAGCTGTTTTTT	CASGILATTGELFF
TRBV5-3	19	.	TRBD1	TRBJ1-4	TGTGCCAGAAGCTACCCGACAGGGGGCAGGGGGGCAACTAATGAAAAACTGTTTTTT	CARSYPTGGRGATNEKLFF
TRBV7-6	16	once	TRBD1	TRBJ1-2	TGTGCCAGCAGCTCACTGGGACAGGGGGCAGACTATGGCTACACCTTC	CASSSLGQGADYGYTF
TRBV28	12	once	.	TRBJ2-1	TGTGCCAGCAGTTCCCGACTAATCGAGCAGTTCTTC	CASSSRLIEQFF
TRBV23-1	16	few	.	TRBJ1-6	TGCGCCAGCAGTCACAAACACCTCCTTAATAATTCACCCCTCCACTTT	CASSHKHLLNNSPLHF
TRBV4-1	15	few	TRBD2	TRBJ2-1	TGCGCCAGCAGCCTAGGGGCTAGCGGGAGCAATGAGCAGTTCTTC	CASSLGASGSNEQFF
TRBV29-1	14	.	TRBD1	TRBJ1-5	TGCAGCGTTTCGGGACAGGGTAGCAATCAGCCCCAGCATTTT	CSVSGQGSNQPQHF
TRBV4-1	14	.	.	TRBJ1-2	TGCGCCAGCAGCCAAGATCAGGGTAACTATGGCTACACCTTC	CASSQDQGNYGYTF
TRBV28	17	.	TRBD1	TRBJ1-1	TGTGCCAGCCACCACGCGGGGCAGGGGGCAGGTGGCACTGAAGCTTTCTTT	CASHHAGQGAGGTEAFF
TRBV4-1	18	.	.	TRBJ2-1	TGCGCCAGCAGCCAAGAAGGTACCAGGGCTAGCTCCTACAATGAGCAGTTCTTC	CASSQEGTRASSYNEQFF
TRBV11-3	19	.	TRBD2	TRBJ2-1	TGTGCCAGCAGCTACACCCGACTAGCGGGGGGCCGTGCCTACAATGAGCAGTTCTTC	CASSYTRLAGGRAYNEQFF
TRBV6-1	16	.	TRBD1	TRBJ1-2	TGTGCCAGCAGTGGACGGACAGGGGGCCCCGGGTATGGCTACACCTTC	CASSGRTGGPGYGYTF
TRBV5-1	12	.	TRBD1	TRBJ1-1	TGCGCCAGCAGCTTCTCAGGGGGCCGGACTTTCTTT	CASSFSGGRTFF
TRBV7-9	17	.	.	TRBJ1-4	TGTGCCAGCAGCTTAAAAGGGGCGATACCCCTTAATGAAAAACTGTTTTTT	CASSLKGAIPLNEKLFF
TRBV5-4	15	.	.	TRBJ1-3	TGTGCCAGCAGCCACGGGTCCCACTCTGGAAACACCATATATTTT	CASSHGSHSGNTIYF
TRBV10-3	13	.	.	TRBJ1-2	TGTGCCATCAGCCTACAAGGGGAATATGGCTACACCTTC	CAISLQGEYGYTF
TRBV19	17	once	TRBD1	TRBJ1-5	TGTGCCGGTACCGGGACAGGGATAGTGGGCCCCAATCAGCCCCAGCATTTT	CAGTGTGIVGPNQPQHF
TRBV5-4	13	once	.	TRBJ1-1	TGTGCCAGCAGCTTGGGGGGGGGCACTGAAGCTTTCTTT	CASSLGGGTEAFF
TRBV4-3	18	.	.	TRBJ2-3	TGCGCCAGCAGCCAAGATCCGAGGGGGCGGGGAAGCACAGATACGCAGTATTTT	CASSQDPRGRGSTDTQYF
TRBV7-8	16	.	TRBD1	TRBJ1-5	TGTGCCAGCAGCTTGGGGGACAGGGTGGGGAATCAGCCCCAGCATTTT	CASSLGDRVGNQPQHF
TRBV27	14	.	TRBD1	TRBJ1-5	TGTGCCAGCAGTATCCAGGGGGAGCATCAGCCCCAGCATTTT	CASSIQGEHQPQHF
TRBV4-1	16	.	TRBD2	TRBJ2-1	TGCGCCAGTAAAGAAAAGGACGGGAGGGCCTACAATGAGCAGTTCTTC	CASKEKDGRAYNEQFF
TRBV11-2	15	once	TRBD1	TRBJ1-4	TGTGCCAGCAGCGGACAGGGGATTAGGGATAACAAACTGTTTTTT	CASSGQGIRDNKLFF
TRBV6-1	15	.	.	TRBJ1-5	TGTGCCAGCAGTCCGACAGCTAATGACAATCAGCCCCAGCATTTT	CASSPTANDNQPQHF
TRBV7-9	14	few	.	TRBJ2-5	TGTGCCAGCAGCTTATATAGGGGCCAAGAGACCCAGTACTTC	CASSLYRGQETQYF